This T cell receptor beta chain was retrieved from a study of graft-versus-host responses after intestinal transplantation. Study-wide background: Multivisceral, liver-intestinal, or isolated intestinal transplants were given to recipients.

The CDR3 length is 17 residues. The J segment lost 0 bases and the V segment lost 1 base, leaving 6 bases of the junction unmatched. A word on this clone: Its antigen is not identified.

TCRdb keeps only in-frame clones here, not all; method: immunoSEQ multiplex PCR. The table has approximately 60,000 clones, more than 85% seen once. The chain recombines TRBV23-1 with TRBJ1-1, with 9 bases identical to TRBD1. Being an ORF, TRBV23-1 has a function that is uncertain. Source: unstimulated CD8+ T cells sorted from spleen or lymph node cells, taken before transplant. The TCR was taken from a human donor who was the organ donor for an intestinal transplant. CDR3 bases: TGCGCCAGCAGTCAATTCTTAAGGGACAGGGTGAACACTGAAGCTTTCTTT. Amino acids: CASSQFLRDRVNTEAFF.